This T cell receptor (beta chain) was recorded in a study of T cell responses to AZD1222 COVID-19 vaccine. The assay was immunoSEQ multiplex PCR, and TCRdb's table has in-frame clones only and misses some. This sample has 130,000 to 150,000 clones, with roughly 89% found just once. This clone appeared a single time. CDR1 is SNHLY, CDR2 FYNNEI, per germline. Trimming pared 6 bases from V and 4 bases from J, leaving 13 bases between. The CDR3 consists of 14 residues. This TCR was recovered from an adult who received the AZD1222 COVID-19 vaccine. The sequences come from peripheral blood, collected 28 days after the second AZD1222 dose. This chain joins TRBV2 and TRBJ1-5; D gene uncertain. CDR3 region: CASSKNSGNQPQHF. DNA for the CDR3: TGTGCCAGCAGCAAAAACTCGGGGAATCAGCCCCAGCATTTT.